The entry below describes one T cell receptor beta chain. TCRdb reanalysed the RT-PCR reads using MiXCR and keeps one entry per CDR3 protein. The repertoire holds about 700,000 distinct CDR3 sequences, with around 14% as singletons. The CDR3 length is 15 residues. Germline CDR1 is SGHRS and CDR2 is YFSETQ. The V gene end was trimmed by 0 bases and the J gene end by 7 bases; junction bases not matched to a gene: 5. This chain joins TRBV5-1 and TRBJ2-2, with 8 positions matching TRBD1. The TCR was taken from a female donor in good health, serving as a healthy control. Sequenced sample: memory CD4+ T cells from blood. This CDR3 reads CASSLVSGGSGELFF. Here the CDR3 DNA reads TGCGCCAGCAGCTTGGTTTCAGGGGGCAGCGGGGAGCTGTTTTTT.